This T cell receptor (beta chain) was profiled in a study of regulatory T cells in long-lasting Graves disease. Arm-PCR of CDR3 regions and iRepertoire HTBI primers were used to build TCR beta libraries. TCRdb re-called the multiplex PCR reads through MiXCR, storing one row per CDR3 protein. The sample lists about 380,000 distinct CDR3 sequences; around 15% were seen once. Germline CDR1 SNHLY, CDR2 FYNNEI. Trimming removed 2 bases at V and 6 bases at J, with 7 bases between. The CDR3 contains 13 residues. Indicated time point: newly diagnosed GD, antithyroid drugs for less than 3 months. Extracted RNA from PBMCs served as the source of the TCR library. Diagnosis followed American Thyroid Association guidelines for Graves' disease.

The chain uses TRBV2 and TRBJ2-2; D is unclear. The receptor comes from a female donor with Graves disease. Sequencing used peripheral blood mononuclear cells (PBMCs), obtained at new diagnosis, from a patient treated with antithyroid drugs. The CDR3 region is CASSERISGELFF. CDR3 nucleotides: TGTGCCAGCAGTGAACGGATCTCCGGGGAGCTGTTTTTT. Drawing the rest from reference TRBV2 and TRBJ2-2, the complete variable domain is EPEVTQTPSHQVTQMGQEVILRCVPISNHLYFYWYRQILGQKVEFLVSFYNNEISEKSEIFDDQFSVERPDGSNFTLKIRSTKLEDSAMYFCASSERISGELFFGEGSRLTVL.